This T cell receptor beta chain was documented in a study of CD8 T cells in ankylosing spondylitis. Each TCR beta library was made by quantitative 5'-RACE that incorporated molecular barcodes. TCRdb re-derived calls from the 5' RACE reads in MiXCR, one entry per CDR3 protein. The sample has roughly 150,000 distinct CDR3 sequences; around 7.9% are singletons. Trimming pared 7 bases from V and 0 bases from J, leaving 13 bases between. There are 15 residues in the CDR3. Germline values: CDR1 MDHEN, CDR2 SYDVKM. In this sample, this clonotype turned up many times. What it binds is not known. Broader study findings: Past studies reported some motif variants in reactive arthritis synovial fluid and blood.

Sequenced input: blood, either unsorted or a sorted T cell fraction (not recorded which). The chain is built from TRBV28 and TRBJ2-1, with D perhaps TRBD2 (7 bases). This sequence originates from a female donor with ankylosing spondylitis or in good health (not recorded which). This chain's CDR3 is CASNRGAHSYNEQFF. CDR3 in DNA: TGTGCCAGCAACCGGGGGGCTCACTCCTACAATGAGCAGTTCTTC.